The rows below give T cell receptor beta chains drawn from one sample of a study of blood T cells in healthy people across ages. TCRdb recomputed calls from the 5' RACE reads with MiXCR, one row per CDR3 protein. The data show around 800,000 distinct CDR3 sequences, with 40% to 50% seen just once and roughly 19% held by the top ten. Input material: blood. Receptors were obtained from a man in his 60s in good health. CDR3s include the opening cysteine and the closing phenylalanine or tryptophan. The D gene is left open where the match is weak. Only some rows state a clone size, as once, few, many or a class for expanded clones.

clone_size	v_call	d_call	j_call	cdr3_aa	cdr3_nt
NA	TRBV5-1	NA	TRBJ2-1	CAGRPGASSYNEQFF	TGCGCCGGCAGACCAGGGGCCAGCTCCTACAATGAGCAGTTCTTC
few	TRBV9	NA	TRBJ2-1	CASSAYDRGGNNEQFF	TGTGCCAGCAGCGCATATGACAGGGGAGGGAACAATGAGCAGTTCTTC
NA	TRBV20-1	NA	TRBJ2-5	CSASGEETQYF	TGCAGTGCTAGCGGGGAAGAGACCCAGTACTTC
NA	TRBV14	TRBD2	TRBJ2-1	CASSGSGAGYNEQFF	TGTGCCAGCAGTGGGAGCGGGGCCGGCTACAATGAGCAGTTCTTC
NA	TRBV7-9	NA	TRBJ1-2	CASSLAQAGRNGYTF	TGTGCCAGCAGCTTAGCGCAGGCAGGGAGGAATGGCTACACCTTC
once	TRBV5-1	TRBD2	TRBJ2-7	CASSLTSGVSSHEQYF	TGCGCCAGCAGCTTAACTAGCGGGGTAAGCTCCCACGAGCAGTACTTC
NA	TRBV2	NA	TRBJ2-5	CASSELEEYQETQYF	TGTGCCAGCAGTGAATTAGAGGAGTACCAAGAGACCCAGTACTTC
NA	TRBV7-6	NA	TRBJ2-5	CASSAGPLEGETQYF	TGTGCCAGCAGCGCTGGGCCTCTGGAGGGGGAGACCCAGTACTTC
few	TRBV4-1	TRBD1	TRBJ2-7	CASSQAATGYEQYF	TGCGCCAGCAGCCAAGCAGCGACAGGGTACGAGCAGTACTTC
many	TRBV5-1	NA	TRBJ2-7	CASSLARGQYEQYF	TGCGCCAGCAGCTTGGCTCGGGGGCAGTACGAGCAGTACTTC
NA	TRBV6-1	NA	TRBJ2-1	CASSEGDWDRSRQFF	TGTGCCAGCAGTGAAGGGGACTGGGATCGGTCTCGACAGTTCTTC
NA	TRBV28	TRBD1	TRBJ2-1	CASWDRDNEQFF	TGTGCCAGCTGGGACAGAGACAATGAGCAGTTCTTC
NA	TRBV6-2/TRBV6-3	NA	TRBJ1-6	CASSKRSYNSPLHF	TGTGCCAGCAGTAAAAGGAGCTATAATTCACCCCTCCACTTT
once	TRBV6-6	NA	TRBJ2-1	CASSYFVGNERFF	TGTGCCAGCAGTTACTTCGTCGGCAATGAGCGGTTCTTC
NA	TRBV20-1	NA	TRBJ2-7	CSAPAPRTPSSYEQYF	TGCAGTGCGCCTGCCCCGAGGACGCCGAGCTCCTACGAGCAGTACTTC
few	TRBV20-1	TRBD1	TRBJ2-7	CSARYRGDNEQYF	TGCAGTGCTAGATACAGGGGAGACAATGAGCAGTACTTC
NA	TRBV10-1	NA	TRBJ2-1	CASSGWRDGEQFF	TGCGCCAGCAGTGGCTGGAGGGACGGTGAGCAGTTCTTC
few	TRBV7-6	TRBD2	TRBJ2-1	CASSPSGGVPGGFRYNEQFF	TGTGCCAGCAGCCCTAGCGGGGGGGTGCCTGGGGGGTTTAGGTACAATGAGCAGTTCTTC
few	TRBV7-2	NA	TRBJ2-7	CASSKQGSYEQYF	TGTGCCAGCAGCAAACAGGGCTCCTACGAGCAGTACTTC
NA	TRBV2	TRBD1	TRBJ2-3	CASRSLPGQGRTDTQYF	TGTGCCAGCAGAAGCCTTCCGGGACAGGGACGCACAGATACGCAGTATTTT
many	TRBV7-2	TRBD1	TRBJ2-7	CASSSRTGSSYEQYF	TGTGCCAGCAGCTCTAGGACAGGGAGCTCCTACGAGCAGTACTTC
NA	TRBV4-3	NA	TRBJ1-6	CASSQMQGRNSPLHF	TGCGCCAGCAGCCAGATGCAGGGGAGAAATTCACCCCTCCACTTT
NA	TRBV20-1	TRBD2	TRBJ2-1	CSAMTSGGRSSYNEQFF	TGCAGTGCCATGACTAGCGGGGGACGGAGCTCCTACAATGAGCAGTTCTTC
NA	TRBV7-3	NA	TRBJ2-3	CASSLTSTGSTDTQYF	TGTGCCAGCAGCTTAACGAGTACGGGGAGCACAGATACGCAGTATTTT
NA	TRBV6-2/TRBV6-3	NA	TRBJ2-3	CASSYAPDTQYF	TGTGCCAGCAGTTACGCGCCGGATACGCAGTATTTT
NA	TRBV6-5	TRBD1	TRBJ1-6	CASSLTGLSSPLHF	TGTGCCAGCAGTTTGACAGGGTTGAGCTCACCCCTCCACTTT
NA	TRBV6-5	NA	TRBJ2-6	CASSGADSGANVLTF	TGTGCCAGCAGTGGGGCCGACTCTGGGGCCAACGTCCTGACTTTC
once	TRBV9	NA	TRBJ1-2	CASTKLEGGARGYTF	TGTGCCAGCACAAAACTTGAAGGAGGAGCGCGGGGCTACACCTTC
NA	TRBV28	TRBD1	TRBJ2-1	CASRTGGDEQFF	TGTGCCAGCAGAACAGGGGGCGATGAGCAGTTCTTC
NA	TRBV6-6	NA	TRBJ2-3	CASSYYGTMMDTPYF	TGTGCCAGCAGTTACTACGGGACCATGATGGATACGCCGTATTTT
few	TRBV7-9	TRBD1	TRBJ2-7	CASSDSRQGIYEQYF	TGTGCCAGCAGCGACTCGCGACAGGGGATCTACGAGCAGTACTTC
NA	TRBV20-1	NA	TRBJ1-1	CSARVGQGITEAFF	TGCAGTGCTAGAGTAGGGCAGGGGATAACTGAAGCTTTCTTT
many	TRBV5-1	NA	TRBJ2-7	CASSLGTAGSYEQYF	TGCGCCAGCAGCTTGGGGACAGCTGGCTCCTACGAGCAGTACTTC
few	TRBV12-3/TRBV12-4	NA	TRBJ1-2	CASTKTGPGYHGYTF	TGTGCCAGCACTAAAACAGGCCCGGGATATCATGGCTACACCTTC
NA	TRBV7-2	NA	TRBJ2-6	CASSLGPLGGANVLTF	TGTGCCAGCAGCTTAGGTCCCCTCGGTGGGGCCAACGTCCTGACTTTC
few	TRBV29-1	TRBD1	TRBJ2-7	CSVVRQGSYEQYF	TGCAGCGTTGTCAGACAGGGGAGCTACGAGCAGTACTTC
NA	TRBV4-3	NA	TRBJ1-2	CASSSSTTDFCGYTF	TGCGCCAGCAGCTCATCCACGACAGACTTCTGTGGCTACACCTTC
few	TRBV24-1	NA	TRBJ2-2	CATSDPRTGGELFF	TGTGCCACCAGTGATCCCAGGACGGGCGGGGAGCTGTTTTTT
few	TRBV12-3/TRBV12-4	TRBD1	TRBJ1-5	CASSGGQGFQPQHF	TGTGCCAGCAGTGGAGGACAGGGGTTCCAGCCCCAGCATTTT
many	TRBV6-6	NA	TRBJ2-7	CASSYTTGNYEQYF	TGTGCCAGCAGTTACACAACAGGGAACTACGAGCAGTACTTC
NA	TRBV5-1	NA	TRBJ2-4	CASSSNDGDIQCF	TGCGCCAGCAGCTCAAATGACGGGGACATTCAGTGCTTC
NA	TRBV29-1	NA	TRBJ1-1	CSVVSQGHEAFF	TGCAGCGTTGTGAGTCAGGGGCATGAAGCTTTCTTT
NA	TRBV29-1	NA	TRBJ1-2	CSVATPYGHTF	TGCAGCGTTGCGACTCCGTATGGCCACACCTTC
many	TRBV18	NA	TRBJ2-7	CASSPYGAEQYF	TGTGCCAGCTCACCCTATGGGGCAGAGCAGTACTTC
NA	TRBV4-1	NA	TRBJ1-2	CASSPLEQDVYGYTF	TGCGCCAGCAGCCCTTTAGAACAGGACGTCTATGGCTACACCTTC
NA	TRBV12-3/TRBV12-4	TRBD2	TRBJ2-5	CASSFASGQNEQYF	TGTGCCAGCAGTTTTGCTAGCGGGCAGAATGAGCAGTACTTC
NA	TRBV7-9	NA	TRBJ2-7	CASSLAGGGEQYF	TGTGCCAGCAGCTTAGCTGGGGGTGGCGAGCAGTACTTC
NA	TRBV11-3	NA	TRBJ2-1	CASSSSFTAIGHYNEQFF	TGTGCCAGCAGCTCCAGCTTTACCGCTATTGGACACTACAATGAGCAGTTCTTC
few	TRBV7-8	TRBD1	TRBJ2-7	CASSLLDRGYEQYF	TGTGCCAGCAGCTTATTGGACAGGGGCTACGAGCAGTACTTC